This TCR beta chain was sequenced for a study of radiotherapy plus CTLA-4 blockade in lung cancer. On the study more broadly: Objective responses were seen in around a sixth of patients, disease control in more than 30%. The study, taken as a whole, reports: Reported findings show early blood T cell clone dynamics, with interferon-beta, best predicted response. There was expansion of tumor-derived TCR clones in blood after radiotherapy plus ipilimumab.

V was shortened by 4 bases and J by 5 bases, with 12 bases between the two germline ends. The CDR3 is 13 amino acids. In germline, CDR1 is SGHRS, CDR2 YFSETQ. Patients with chemo-refractory metastatic non-small-cell lung cancer received focal radiation plus CTLA-4 blockade with ipilimumab. This clone was observed once. What it binds is not known. Profiling relied on immunoSEQ multiplex PCR, and the TCRdb table lists in-frame clones only, not all of them. The data hold about 77,000 clones, with roughly four fifths observed a single time. This rearrangement joins TRBV5-1 to TRBJ2-5; D might be TRBD1 (6 bases). The TCR was taken from a human donor with non-small cell lung cancer whose response to radiotherapy plus ipilimumab could not be evaluated. This specimen was peripheral blood, taken from a patient treated with radiotherapy plus ipilimumab. The CDR3 here is CASSGGQMETQYF. CDR3 coding DNA: TGCGCCAGCAGCGGGGGACAAATGGAGACCCAGTACTTC.